This record looks at one TCR beta chain sequence and its context. Sequencing was performed with immunoSEQ multiplex PCR; in TCRdb, only in-frame clones are kept and a portion is missing. Of under 100,000 clones listed, 75% to 95% were seen once; the top ten hold more than 15%. This CDR3 has 13 amino acids. Looked up from germline, CDR1 is MNHEY and CDR2 is SMNVEV (reference sequence). With 5 bases removed from V and 2 bases from J, the gap between germline ends came to 9 bases. This sample is drawn from a study of graft-versus-host responses after intestinal transplantation. Overall study context: Following induction with anti-thymocyte globulin, all recipients were given tacrolimus and steroids for three to four years.

The sequencing here drew on PBMCs, taken roughly 410 days after intestinal transplant. This receptor was taken from a human patient who received an intestinal transplant, so some T cells may come from the graft donor. This sequence joins TRBV27 and TRBJ1-1; D not resolved. The CDR3 sequence: CASSPYINTEAFF. In DNA form, the CDR3 reads TGTGCCAGCAGTCCATACATCAACACTGAAGCTTTCTTT.